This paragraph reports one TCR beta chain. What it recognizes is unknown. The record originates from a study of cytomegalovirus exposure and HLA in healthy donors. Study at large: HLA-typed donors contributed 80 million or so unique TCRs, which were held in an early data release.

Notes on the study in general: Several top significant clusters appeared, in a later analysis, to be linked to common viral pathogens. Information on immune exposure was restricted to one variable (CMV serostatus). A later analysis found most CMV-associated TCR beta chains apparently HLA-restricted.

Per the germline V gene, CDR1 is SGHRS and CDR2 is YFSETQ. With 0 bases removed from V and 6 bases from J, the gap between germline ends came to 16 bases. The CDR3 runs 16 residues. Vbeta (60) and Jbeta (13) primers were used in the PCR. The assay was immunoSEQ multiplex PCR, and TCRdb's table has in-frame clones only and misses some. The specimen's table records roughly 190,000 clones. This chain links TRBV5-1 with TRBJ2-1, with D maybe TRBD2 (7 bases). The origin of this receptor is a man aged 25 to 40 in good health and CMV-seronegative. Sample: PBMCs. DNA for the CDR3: TGCGCCAGCAGCTTGGCCACGGGGGGCAGGGGCAATGAGCAGTTCTTC. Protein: CASSLATGGRGNEQFF. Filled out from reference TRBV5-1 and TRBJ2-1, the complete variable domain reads KAGVTQTPRYLIKTRGQQVTLSCSPISGHRSVSWYQQTPGQGLQFLFEYFSETQRNKGNFPGRFSGRQFSNSRSEMNVSTLELGDSALYLCASSLATGGRGNEQFFGPGTRLTVL.